In this sample, the clone carrying this T cell receptor beta chain turned up many times. Its antigen remains unidentified. Source material for naive CD8 libraries was roughly 18,000 to 1,100,000 sorted cells, with 10%, 30% or 50% RNA. The sample is drawn from a study of molecular identifiers for immune sequencing clone quantification. Whole-study context: Four of five RNA aliquots from approximately 20,000 or 100,000 naive CD8 T cells were sequenced.

Losses at the gene ends were 6 bases for V and 7 bases for J; bases not matched to a gene: 8. The CDR3 spans 12 residues. Germline CDR1 is SQVTM and CDR2 is ANQGSEA. MiXCR was run by TCRdb on the PCR reads, yielding one entry per CDR3 protein. The sample lists 60,000 to 65,000 distinct CDR3 sequences; around 20% were seen once. Study-wide results and caveats: Effector cells kept over 98% of their molecules in clones above 20 RNA copies, while naive cells kept under 1% there.

The V call is TRBV29-1, the J call TRBJ2-7; 8 nucleotides match TRBD2. This sequence originates from a human donor in good health. Some libraries in this study had Jurkat cell RNA spiked in. Sequencing was done on a sample of naive CD8+ T cells from blood, with Jurkat cell RNA spiked in. Noted subset: FACS-sorted CD8+CD4-CCR7+CD45RA+ naive T cells. The chain's CDR3 is CSVGSGGGEQYF. In DNA form, the CDR3 reads TGCAGCGTCGGGAGCGGGGGTGGGGAGCAGTACTTC.